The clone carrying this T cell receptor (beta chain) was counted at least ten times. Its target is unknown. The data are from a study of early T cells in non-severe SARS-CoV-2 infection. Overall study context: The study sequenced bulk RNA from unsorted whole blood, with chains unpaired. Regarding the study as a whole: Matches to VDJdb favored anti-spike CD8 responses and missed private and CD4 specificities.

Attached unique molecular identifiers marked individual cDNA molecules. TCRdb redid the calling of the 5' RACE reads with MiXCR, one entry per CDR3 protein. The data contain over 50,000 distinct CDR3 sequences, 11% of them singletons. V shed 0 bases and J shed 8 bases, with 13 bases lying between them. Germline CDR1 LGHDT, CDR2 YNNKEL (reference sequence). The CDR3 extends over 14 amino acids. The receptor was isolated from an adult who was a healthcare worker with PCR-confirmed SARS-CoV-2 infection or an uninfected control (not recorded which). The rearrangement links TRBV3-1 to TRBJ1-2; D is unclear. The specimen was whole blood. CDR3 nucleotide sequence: TGTGCCAGCAGCCAAGAAGGTCTGCTCGACGGCTACACCTTC. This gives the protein CASSQEGLLDGYTF.